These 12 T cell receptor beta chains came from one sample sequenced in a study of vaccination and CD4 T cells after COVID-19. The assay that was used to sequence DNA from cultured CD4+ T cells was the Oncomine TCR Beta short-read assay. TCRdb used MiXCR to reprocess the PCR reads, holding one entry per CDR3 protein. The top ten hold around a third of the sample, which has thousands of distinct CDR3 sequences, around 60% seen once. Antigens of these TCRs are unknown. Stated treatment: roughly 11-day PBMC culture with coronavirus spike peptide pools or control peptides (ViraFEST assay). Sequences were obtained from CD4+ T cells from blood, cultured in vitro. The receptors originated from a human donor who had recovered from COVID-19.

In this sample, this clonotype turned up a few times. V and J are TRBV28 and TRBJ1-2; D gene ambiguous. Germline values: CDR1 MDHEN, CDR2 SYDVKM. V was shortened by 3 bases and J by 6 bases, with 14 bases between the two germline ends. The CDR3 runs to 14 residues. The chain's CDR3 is CASSFPGLVDGYTF. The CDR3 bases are TGTGCCAGCAGTTTCCCAGGCCTCGTCGATGGCTACACCTTC.

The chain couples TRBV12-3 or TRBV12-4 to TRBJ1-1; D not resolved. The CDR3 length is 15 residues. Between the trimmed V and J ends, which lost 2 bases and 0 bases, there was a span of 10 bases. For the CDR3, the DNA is TGTGCCAGCAGTTTAATGGACCCAGTGAACACTGAAGCTTTCTTT. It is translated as CASSLMDPVNTEAFF.

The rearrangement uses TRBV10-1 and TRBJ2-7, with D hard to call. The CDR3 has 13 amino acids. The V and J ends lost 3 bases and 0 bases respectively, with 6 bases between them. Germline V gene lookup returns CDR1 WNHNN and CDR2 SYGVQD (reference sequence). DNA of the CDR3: TGCGCCAGCAGTGACCGGTCCTCCTACGAGCAGTACTTC. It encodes CASSDRSSYEQYF.

As DNA, the CDR3 is TGTGCCAGCTCCCCGGGGGCAGGTGCGAACACCGGGGAGCTGTTTTTT. Amino acid sequence: CASSPGAGANTGELFF. This chain joins TRBV18 and TRBJ2-2; perhaps D is TRBD1 or TRBD2 (6 bases each). The ends were cut back, 6 bases at V and 0 bases at J, with 14 bases in the middle. The CDR3 spans 16 residues. CDR1 and CDR2 (germline): KGHSH, LQKENI.

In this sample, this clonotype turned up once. The DNA for the CDR3 is TGTGCCAGTAGTATATATGCCGGGACTAGCGGGAAAAACGAGCAGTACTTC. It specifies CASSIYAGTSGKNEQYF. The chain carries TRBV19 and TRBJ2-7, with 13 nucleotides matching TRBD2. Germline CDR1 LNHDA, CDR2 SQIVND (reference sequence). Unmatched junction bases numbered 9, after V lost 2 bases and J lost 5 bases. The CDR3 length is 17 residues.

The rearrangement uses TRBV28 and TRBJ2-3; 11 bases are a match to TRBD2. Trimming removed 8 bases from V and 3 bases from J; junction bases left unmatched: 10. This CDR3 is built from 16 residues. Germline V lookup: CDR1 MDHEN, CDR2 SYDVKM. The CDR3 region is CASRGLAAPLTDTQYF. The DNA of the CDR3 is TGTGCCAGCCGGGGACTAGCGGCTCCCTTAACAGATACGCAGTATTTT. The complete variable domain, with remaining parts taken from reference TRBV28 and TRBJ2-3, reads DVKVTQSSRYLVKRTGEKVFLECVQDMDHENMFWYRQDPGLGLRLIYFSYDVKMKEKGDIPEGYSVSREKKERFSLILESASTNQTSMYLCASRGLAAPLTDTQYFGPGTRLTVL.

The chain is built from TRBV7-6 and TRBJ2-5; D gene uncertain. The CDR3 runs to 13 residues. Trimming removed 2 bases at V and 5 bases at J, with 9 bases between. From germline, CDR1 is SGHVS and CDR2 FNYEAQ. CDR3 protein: CASSLSNMETQYF. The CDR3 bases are TGTGCCAGCAGCTTATCCAACATGGAGACCCAGTACTTC.

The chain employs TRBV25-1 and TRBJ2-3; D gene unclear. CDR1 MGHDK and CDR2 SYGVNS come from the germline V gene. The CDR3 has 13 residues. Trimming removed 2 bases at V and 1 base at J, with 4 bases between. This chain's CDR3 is CASSEGGTDTQYF. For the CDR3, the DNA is TGTGCCAGCAGTGAAGGGGGCACAGATACGCAGTATTTT.

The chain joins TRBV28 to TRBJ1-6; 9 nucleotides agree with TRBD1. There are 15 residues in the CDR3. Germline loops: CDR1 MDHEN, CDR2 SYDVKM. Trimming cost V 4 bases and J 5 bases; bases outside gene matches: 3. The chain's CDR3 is CASSSWTGDNSPLHF. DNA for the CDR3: TGTGCCAGCAGTTCCTGGACAGGGGATAATTCACCCCTCCACTTT.

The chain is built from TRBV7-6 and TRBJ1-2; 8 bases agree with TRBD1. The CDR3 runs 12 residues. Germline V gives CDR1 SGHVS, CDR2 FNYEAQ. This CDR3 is CAVTGEGYGYTF. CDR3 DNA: TGTGCTGTGACAGGGGAAGGCTATGGCTACACCTTC.

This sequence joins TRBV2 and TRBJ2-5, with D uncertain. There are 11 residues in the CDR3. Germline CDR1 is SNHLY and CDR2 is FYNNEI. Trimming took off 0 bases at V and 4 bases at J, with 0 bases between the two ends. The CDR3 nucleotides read TGTGCCAGCAGTGAAGCAGAGACCCAGTACTTC. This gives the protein CASSEAETQYF.

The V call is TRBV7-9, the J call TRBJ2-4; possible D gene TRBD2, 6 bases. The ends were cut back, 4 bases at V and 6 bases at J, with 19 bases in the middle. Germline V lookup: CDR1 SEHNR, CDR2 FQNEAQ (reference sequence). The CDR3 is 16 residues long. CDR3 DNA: TGTGCCAGCAGCTCCACCGGGACTCCATCTACAAACATTCAGTACTTC. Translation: CASSSTGTPSTNIQYF.